This T cell receptor (beta chain) was identified in a study of blood T cell repertoires in COVID-19 (dated by TCRdb to 2019 to 2021). Looking at the study overall: The collaborator samples originated in the United States, Italy and Spain and spanned the acute and convalescent phases of COVID-19. The prospective study material was composed of cDNA or gDNA derived from T cells, B-cell-depleted T cells, or PBMCs. Subjects who had been exposed to COVID-19, were actively infected with it, or had recovered from it provided the deeply sampled blood TCRbeta repertoires that made up the dataset. A freely available public database, intended as a resource for researchers studying the immune response to SARS-CoV-2, is where the repertoires were released. Samples came from the ongoing ImmuneRACE study (first 160 participants) plus 1,254 subjects from 6 global collaborators. Sample metadata almost always included a de-identified subject ID, COVID-19 status, age in years and sex. Where HLA class I and class II types were available, the types were taken from metadata supplied by the sample provider, not from assay-based typing.

This clone appeared once. No antigen is known for it. No base-level quality is on record; no much larger clone is a single base apart. The collaborating institutions used their own protocols to collect whole blood in K2EDTA tubes. For TCRbeta analysis, collaborator samples were shipped as frozen whole blood, as isolated PBMCs, or as DNA extracted from either sample type. CDR1 SGHRS and CDR2 YFSETQ are derived from the germline V gene. Ends trimmed: V by 0 bases, J by 8 bases; bases unmatched to a gene: 6. From its cysteine to its phenylalanine, the CDR3 spans 15 amino acids. The kept DNA is CDR3 alone, 45 bases in frame from the first base. TCRbeta CDR3 regions were amplified from genomic DNA by means of the immunoSEQ Assay, a bias-controlled multiplex PCR. Per the source publication's procedure: Nucleated cell counts per sample were estimated from amplification of reference gene primers within the assay. Sequence reads were collapsed and filtered to measure the absolute abundance of every unique TCRbeta CDR3 rearrangement. For each sample, productive Simpson clonality was calculated as the square root of Simpson's diversity index across productive rearrangements. Held by TCRdb, this immuneACCESS table contains in-frame sequences only and omits some clones. Under half of the omission traces to an unresolved V gene where checked; the cause of the rest is unknown. That table furnishes V, J and clone size, whereas the DNA furnished D and trimming. Here the sample has some 110,000 clones; roughly 85% occur a single time. The ten largest account for about 4.5% of the sample.

The paper's findings and limits, for the study overall: The amount of clinical and demographic metadata varied by source and participant and was provided uncurated.

This TCR came from a man aged 40-49 years with acute or convalescent COVID-19. Sequencing was performed on peripheral blood. The chain is made from TRBV5-1 and TRBJ1-2, with TRBD1 identical over 11 junction bases. The CDR3 loop reads CASSLDGQGARGYTF. In nucleotides, the sequence is TGCGCCAGCAGCTTGGATGGACAGGGGGCGCGGGGCTACACCTTC.